These 28 T cell receptor beta chains came from one sample sequenced in a study of T cell responses to AZD1222 COVID-19 vaccine (dated by TCRdb to about 2021). Library method: the immunoSEQ multiplex PCR assay. Sourced from immuneACCESS, this table was stored by TCRdb with only in-frame sequences that have V and J called. A share of the clones is absent; for the studies checked, an unresolved V gene accounts for under half, and the remainder has no known explanation. This sample comprises about 170,000 clones, roughly 92% of them detected only once. Together, the top ten hold over 1.5% of the sample. The intended sense of this specimen's time point label: baseline before first vaccination. The sequenced sample was peripheral blood, obtained on day 0 of AZD1222 vaccination. The receptors stem from an adult in good health.

This clone was recorded once. The chain links TRBV19 to TRBJ2-1; 7 bases line up with TRBD1. The CDR3 runs to 16 residues. V gave up 5 bases and J gave up 2 bases; unmatched junction bases: 9. Germline V CDR1 and CDR2: LNHDA, SQIVND (reference sequence). The CDR3 nucleotides read TGTGCCAGTAGTTTGCTCAGGGGGTCAGCCTACAATGAGCAGTTCTTC. Protein product: CASSLLRGSAYNEQFF.

This chain connects TRBV4-2 to TRBJ1-5; 7 bases agree with TRBD1. Trimming cost V 1 base and J 5 bases; bases outside gene matches: 2. The germline CDR1 and CDR2 sequences are LGHNA and YNFKEQ. The CDR3 totals 14 residues. The CDR3 reads CASSQVGQHQPQHF. The CDR3 bases are TGTGCCAGCAGCCAAGTGGGACAGCATCAGCCCCAGCATTTT.

The V and J genes are TRBV5-1 and TRBJ1-6; unclear D gene. The CDR3 spans 12 residues. Per germline, CDR1 SGHRS and CDR2 YFSETQ. Between the trimmed V and J ends, which lost 0 bases and 10 bases, there was a span of 5 bases. CDR3 residues: CASSLASSPLHF. The CDR3 nucleotides are TGCGCCAGCAGCTTGGCCAGCTCACCCCTCCACTTT.

This chain uses TRBV18 with TRBJ1-6; no clear D. The length of the CDR3 is 16 residues. The germline V gene has CDR1 KGHSH and CDR2 LQKENI. The germline V and J ends were trimmed by 0 bases and 10 bases, with 16 bases remaining between them. This chain's CDR3 is CASSPPTWVTGSPLHF. CDR3 DNA: TGTGCCAGCTCACCACCCACTTGGGTGACCGGCTCACCCCTCCACTTT. The variable domain in full, with the rest retrieved from reference TRBV18 and TRBJ1-6, is NAGVMQNPRHLVRRRGQEARLRCSPMKGHSHVYWYRQLPEEGLKFMVYLQKENIIDESGMPKERFSAEFPKEGPSILRIQQVVRGDSAAYFCASSPPTWVTGSPLHFGNGTRLTVT.

V usage is TRBV11-2 and J usage is TRBJ2-6; D remains unclear. V was trimmed by 3 bases and J by 0 bases, leaving 6 bases between them. The CDR3 is made up of 15 amino acids. Germline CDR1 SGHAT, CDR2 FQNNGV. This CDR3 reads CASSLGNSGANVLTF. The CDR3 nucleotides are TGTGCCAGCAGCTTGGGGAACTCTGGGGCCAACGTCCTGACTTTC.

The J gene is TRBJ1-1, the V gene TRBV9; weak D call: TRBD1 (5 bases). This CDR3 comprises 14 residues. Trimming left V 2 bases short and J 4 bases short, with 12 bases between. The germline gives CDR1 SGDLS, CDR2 YYNGEE. For the CDR3, the DNA is TGTGCCAGCAGCGTGCGGGGGGGAGTCACTGAAGCTTTCTTT. It codes for CASSVRGGVTEAFF.

The V and J genes are TRBV5-5 and TRBJ2-5, with 7 nucleotides matching TRBD2. V dropped 4 bases and J dropped 4; count of bases not matched to a gene: 10. The CDR3 is made up of 15 amino acids. Germline V gene lookup returns CDR1 SGHKS and CDR2 YYEKEE (reference sequence). This CDR3 reads CASSRGVAGVETQYF. The CDR3 DNA reads TGTGCCAGCAGCCGAGGGGTGGCGGGAGTAGAGACCCAGTACTTC.

The chain joins TRBV2 to TRBJ1-5; D might be TRBD1 (5 bases). Germline-derived CDR1 and CDR2 are SNHLY and FYNNEI. The CDR3 consists of 14 residues. The germline V and J ends were trimmed by 7 bases and 1 base, with 11 bases remaining between them. This CDR3 is CASNIGVSNQPQHF. CDR3 coding DNA: TGTGCCAGCAATATAGGGGTGAGCAATCAGCCCCAGCATTTT.

This chain uses TRBV5-1 with TRBJ1-3; D might be TRBD1 (5 bases). Trimming took 1 base from V and 0 from J, leaving 8 bases between them. CDR3 length: 15 amino acids. Germline lookup yields CDR1 SGHRS and CDR2 YFSETQ. The CDR3 region is CASSLQGYSGNTIYF. The CDR3 DNA reads as TGCGCCAGCAGCTTGCAGGGATACTCTGGAAACACCATATATTTT.

The chain is built from TRBV27 and TRBJ2-7, with 10 bases matching TRBD1. From germline, CDR1 is MNHEY and CDR2 SMNVEV (reference sequence). The CDR3 is 15 residues long. Trimming removed 3 bases from V and 5 bases from J; junction bases left unmatched: 7. CDR3 bases: TGTGCCAGCAGTTTCCGACAGGGGGCTTTCCACGAGCAGTACTTC. Translated: CASSFRQGAFHEQYF.

This sequence joins TRBV6-5 and TRBJ2-7; D is unresolved. Germline assignment: CDR1 MNHEY and CDR2 SVGAGI. The V end lost 2 bases, the J end lost 2 bases, and 7 bases lay between the germline ends. This CDR3 is 13 amino acids long. The CDR3 loop reads CASSYGKAYEQYF. The CDR3 DNA sequence: TGTGCCAGCAGTTACGGGAAGGCCTACGAGCAGTACTTC.

The chain uses TRBV7-3 and TRBJ1-6, with 10 nucleotides matching TRBD1. With V trimmed by 4 bases and J by 7 bases, 4 bases remained unmatched. Per the germline V gene, CDR1 is SGHTA and CDR2 is FQGTGA. This CDR3 has 15 residues. CDR3 protein: CASSSGQGRNSPLHF. In DNA form, the CDR3 reads TGTGCCAGCAGCTCGGGACAGGGGCGAAATTCACCCCTCCACTTT.

V and J are TRBV7-9 and TRBJ1-1; 8 positions agree with TRBD1. Unmatched junction bases numbered 0, after V lost 1 base and J lost 8 bases. CDR1 SEHNR and CDR2 FQNEAQ come from the germline V gene (reference sequence). The CDR3 totals 12 residues. DNA of the CDR3: TGTGCCAGCAGCTTAGGGACAGGGGAAGCTTTCTTT. It yields the protein CASSLGTGEAFF. Full variable domain (remainder filled in from reference TRBV7-9 and TRBJ1-1): DTGVSQNPRHKITKRGQNVTFRCDPISEHNRLYWYRQTLGQGPEFLTYFQNEAQLEKSRLLSDRFSAERPKGSFSTLEIQRTEQGDSAMYLCASSLGTGEAFFGQGTRLTVV.

CDR3 coding DNA: TGTGCCAGCAGCCGCGCCTTACTCGACGAGCAGTACTTC. Its translation is CASSRALLDEQYF. V gene TRBV3-1 (or the pseudogene TRBV3-2) combines with J gene TRBJ2-7; D gene unclear. The germline V gene encodes CDR1 LGHDT and CDR2 YNNKEL (reference sequence). With 4 bases removed from V and 5 bases from J, the gap between germline ends came to 12 bases. The CDR3 contains 13 residues.

There are a few counts of this clone. The chain has TRBV19 and TRBJ1-5; D is unclear. The CDR3 totals 15 residues. From germline, CDR1 is LNHDA and CDR2 SQIVND (reference sequence). Trimming took 4 bases from V and 2 from J, leaving 12 bases between them. CDR3 sequence (DNA): TGTGCCAGTAGTAAAAACGTTCGGCGCAATCAGCCCCAGCATTTT. Its translation is CASSKNVRRNQPQHF.

In this sample, this clone turned up once. This CDR3 is also generated by other DNA sequences in the sample. The V gene is TRBV6-5, the J gene TRBJ1-2; D perhaps matches TRBD1 (5 bases). Germline V lookup: CDR1 MNHEY, CDR2 SVGAGI. CDR3 size: 13 residues. The V end lost 5 bases, the J end lost 2 bases, and 9 bases lay between the germline ends. The chain's CDR3 is CASSPTANYGYTF. DNA for the CDR3: TGTGCCAGCAGTCCGACAGCCAACTATGGCTACACCTTC.

The chain is built from TRBV3-1 (or the pseudogene TRBV3-2) and TRBJ1-2, with D possibly being TRBD1 (6 bases). This CDR3 is 15 amino acids long. The V end was cut by 1 base, the J end by 7 bases, with 16 bases between. The germline V gene encodes CDR1 LGHDT and CDR2 YNNKEL (reference sequence). The CDR3 reads CASSQAIQGGSGYTF. As DNA, the CDR3 is TGTGCCAGCAGCCAAGCGATACAGGGCGGCAGTGGCTACACCTTC.

This clone was observed a handful of times. The V call is TRBV6-2 or TRBV6-3, the J call TRBJ2-7, with 11 bases aligning to TRBD2. The CDR3 runs 15 residues. The trim removed 6 bases at V and 4 bases at J, leaving 8 bases unmatched. From germline, CDR1 is MNHEY and CDR2 SVGEGT. For the CDR3, the DNA is TGTGCCAGCAGCCCCCTAGCGGGGGGTACTTACGAGCAGTACTTC. Amino acids: CASSPLAGGTYEQYF.

This sequence joins TRBV30 and TRBJ1-2; D is undetermined. The germline V gene has CDR1 GTSNPN and CDR2 SVGIG (reference sequence). The V and J ends lost 0 bases and 6 bases respectively, with 11 bases between them. The length of the CDR3 is 13 residues. Here the CDR3 reads CAWSVHSAHGYTF. CDR3 bases: TGTGCCTGGAGTGTACACAGTGCCCATGGCTACACCTTC.

The V and J genes are TRBV18 and TRBJ1-1; the D gene is possibly TRBD1 (5 bases). The germline V gene encodes CDR1 KGHSH and CDR2 LQKENI. This CDR3 is 14 amino acids long. V was clipped by 7 bases and J by 4 bases, with 16 bases between them. CDR3 DNA: TGTGCCAGCTTCCCACGGGGACGGATCACTGAAGCTTTCTTT. Protein: CASFPRGRITEAFF.

The CDR3 DNA sequence: TGTGCCAGCAGCGTAGATGCCTCCGGGGGGATATTGAGTAGGACCCAGTACTTC. Residues: CASSVDASGGILSRTQYF. The chain joins TRBV9 to TRBJ2-5; 7 nucleotides align to TRBD2. V trimming: 0 bases; J trimming: 7 bases; junction bases outside the gene matches: 18. CDR1 SGDLS and CDR2 YYNGEE come from the germline V gene. The length of the CDR3 is 18 residues.

The chain is built from TRBV15 and TRBJ1-4, with TRBD1 matching over 11 bases. The ends lost 0 bases at V and 14 bases at J; junction bases unmatched: 8. Germline V gene sequence: CDR1 LNHNV, CDR2 YYDKDF (reference sequence). CDR3 size: 15 residues. The CDR3 spells CATSRDGQGASLLFF. The CDR3 region has the DNA TGTGCCACCAGCAGAGATGGACAGGGGGCTTCCCTCCTGTTTTTT.

This chain links TRBV5-6 with TRBJ2-3, with D possibly TRBD2 on 5 matching bases. Germline V CDR1 and CDR2: SGHDT, YYEEEE. The V end lost 0 bases, the J end lost 0 bases, and 20 bases lay between the germline ends. There are 19 residues in the CDR3. The CDR3 spells CASSLGYSDGLFSTDTQYF. The CDR3 bases are TGTGCCAGCAGCTTGGGGTATAGCGACGGATTATTTAGCACAGATACGCAGTATTTT.

The rearrangement joins TRBV3-1 (or the pseudogene TRBV3-2) to TRBJ2-3; maybe TRBD1 (5 bases). In germline, CDR1 is LGHDT, CDR2 YNNKEL (reference sequence). Trimming removed 2 bases from V and 10 bases from J, with 19 bases in between. This CDR3 has 15 residues. The CDR3: CASSQFMGQQDPQYF. The CDR3 coding sequence is TGTGCCAGCAGCCAATTTATGGGCCAACAGGATCCGCAGTATTTT.

The chain links TRBV19 to TRBJ1-1; D is undetermined. The CDR3 length is 11 residues. The V end was cut by 2 bases, the J end by 6 bases, with 4 bases between. Germline V lookup: CDR1 LNHDA, CDR2 SQIVND (reference sequence). The CDR3 reads CASSIYAEAFF. CDR3 coding DNA: TGTGCCAGTAGTATATACGCTGAAGCTTTCTTT.

Written as DNA, the CDR3 is TGCAGCGTTCGAAGGCAGGGCCACACCGGGGAGCTGTTTTTT. Translated: CSVRRQGHTGELFF. The chain recombines TRBV29-1 with TRBJ2-2, with D perhaps TRBD1 (5 bases). CDR3 length: 14 amino acids. Germline values: CDR1 SQVTM, CDR2 ANQGSEA. Trimming pared 5 bases from V and 3 bases from J, leaving 13 bases between.

V and J are TRBV6-6 and TRBJ2-7; D is possibly TRBD1 (5 bases). Germline CDR1 MNHNY, CDR2 SVGAGI (reference sequence). The CDR3 contains 15 residues. V was cut by 6 bases and J by 0 bases, with 15 bases left in between. CDR3 nucleotides: TGTGCCAGCAGCATACCGCAGGGTTACTCCTACGAGCAGTACTTC. It yields the protein CASSIPQGYSYEQYF.

The CDR3 spells CASRRSYNSPLHF. In DNA form, the CDR3 reads TGTGCCAGCAGGAGGTCCTATAATTCACCCCTCCACTTT. The chain employs TRBV5-5 and TRBJ1-6; D is ambiguous. V lost 5 bases and J 1 base, leaving 4 bases between the germline ends. Germline CDR1 is SGHKS and CDR2 is YYEKEE (reference sequence). This CDR3 comprises 13 residues.